This TCR beta chain was sequenced for a study of blood T cell repertoires in COVID-19. Background on the study: Samples taken during acute and convalescent COVID-19 were collected in the United States, Italy and Spain. Nucleic acid was either cDNA or gDNA, and it came from T cells, B-cell-depleted T cells, or PBMCs.

In the study's own analysis: Amplification of reference gene primers was used by the study to estimate nucleated cell counts. TCRdb's table, derived via immunoSEQ multiplex PCR, lists solely in-frame clones and lacks some. V, J and clone size are those of that table, while D and trimming were read from the DNA. The sample carries more than 95,000 clones, roughly 80% recorded once. Germline CDR1 is SNHLY and CDR2 is FYNNEI. The CDR3 length is 12 residues. Trimming pared 6 bases from V and 4 bases from J, leaving 9 bases between. The sample consisted of peripheral blood. The chain has TRBV2 and TRBJ2-5; D might be TRBD2 (6 bases). This TCR was recovered from a human donor in a cohort sampled during active COVID-19. This CDR3 reads CASSGSRETQYF. Here the CDR3 DNA reads TGTGCCAGCAGCGGGAGTAGAGAGACCCAGTACTTC.